This T cell receptor (beta chain) was captured in a study of siplizumab effects on memory and regulatory T cells. Trimming took 5 bases from V and 3 from J, leaving 20 bases between them. This CDR3 has 16 residues. Germline CDR1 SGHAT, CDR2 FQNNGV. A note on this clone: Its matching antigen is unknown.

Clones were read by immunoSEQ multiplex PCR, and TCRdb kept only the in-frame ones, dropping some. This sample carries some 97,000 clones, around 92% of them seen once, and the ten largest clones take around 0.68%. General study findings and limits: Memory T cells appeared less diverse than naive cells, which seemed to contribute substantially to alloresponse.

This rearrangement joins TRBV11-2 to TRBJ2-7; maybe TRBD2 (6 bases). Material: Tregs sorted from blood. This clonotype was sampled from a human donor in good health. Written as DNA, the CDR3 is TGTGCCAGCAGCCCCCTTGGGGGGTTCATCCTCTACGAGCAGTACTTC. Amino acid sequence: CASSPLGGFILYEQYF.